This T cell receptor (beta chain) was profiled in a study of blood T cells in healthy people across ages. Looked up from germline, CDR1 is SGHAT and CDR2 is FQNNGV. The CDR3 has 14 amino acids. V was pared by 5 bases and J by 5 bases, with 7 bases of the junction left unmatched. Together with a sample-barcoded 5' primer, a J-beta primer mix was included in a second PCR lasting roughly 6 to 12 cycles. In TCRdb, the 5' RACE reads were re-called with MiXCR into one record per CDR3 protein. The top ten clones hold roughly 12% of a sample with 600,000 to 800,000 distinct CDR3 sequences, about 50% of them seen once. This clonotype has only a few counts.

This sequence joins TRBV11-2 and TRBJ2-3, with 7 bases matching TRBD2. This receptor was identified in a woman aged 80 or over in good health. Sequencing used blood. This CDR3 reads CASSRMAGVDTQYF. The CDR3 DNA sequence: TGTGCCAGCAGCCGAATGGCGGGAGTAGATACGCAGTATTTT.